This TCR beta chain emerged from a study of T cell repertoires in cytomegalovirus infection. Turning to the study itself: CMV infection and matching HLA type were both indicated by public TCR beta signatures.

Ten or more counts support this clonotype. Its specificity is unknown. TCRdb re-called the reads through MiXCR, storing one row per CDR3 protein. The sample contains approximately 140,000 distinct CDR3 sequences, approximately 9.2% of which appear only once. CDR1 and CDR2 (germline): SGHAT, FQNNGV. V lost 1 base, J lost 4 bases, and 6 bases stayed unmatched. The CDR3 is made up of 15 amino acids. Findings and caveats of the study: Cumulative public TCR beta family frequency identified carriers of CMV plus the relevant HLA. Across the ex vivo response, the dominant clonotypes were HLA-C-restricted CMV-specific TCR beta clonotypes.

The rearrangement uses TRBV11-2 and TRBJ1-2; 7 bases agree with TRBD1. The sequence was obtained from a human donor in good health (CMV status not recorded). Some clones in this sample may be carry-over from other donors' samples. The source material was PBMCs. The CDR3 loop reads CASSLGSGGGYGYTF. CDR3 sequence (DNA): TGTGCCAGCAGCTTAGGATCAGGGGGTGGCTATGGCTACACCTTC.